The clone carrying this T cell receptor (beta chain) was detected only a few times. Its antigen is not known. These data are taken from a study of human T cells and chemical hapten exposure. Background on the study: Alopecia universalis, totalis or areata was present in patients who were mostly female.

This CDR3 region has 15 residues. Germline assignment: CDR1 SEHNR and CDR2 FQNEAQ (reference sequence). V was cut by 1 base and J by 10 bases, with 14 bases left in between. Study-wide results and caveats: No shift was seen in TCRs above 1 in 1000 frequency with DPC sensitization. Expanded TCRs created a significantly greater count of big CDR3 similarity clusters than controls did.

TCRdb used MiXCR to reprocess the RACE reads, holding one entry per CDR3 protein. The profile shows 180,000 or so distinct CDR3 sequences, around 15% of them singletons. Time point described: patch test 1, 2 weeks after DPC sensitization. Treatment noted: therapeutic diphenylcyclopropenone sensitization with weekly scalp DPC. This clonotype was sampled from a woman under 40 with alopecia areata. Some clones in this sample may be carry-over from other donors' samples. The sequenced sample was whole blood, obtained in connection with sensitization to the hapten diphenylcyclopropenone (DPC). The chain is built from TRBV7-9 and TRBJ1-6; tentatively, D is TRBD1 (5 bases). This chain's CDR3 is CASSLGGTGDSPLHF. Written as DNA, the CDR3 is TGTGCCAGCAGCTTAGGAGGGACTGGGGACTCACCCCTCCACTTT.